Below, 32 T cell receptor beta chains from the same sample are listed, as sequenced in a study of blood T cell repertoires in COVID-19. Only in-frame clones appear in the TCRdb table, and some are missing; sequencing was by immunoSEQ multiplex PCR. The sample records over 200,000 clones, approximately 86% being singletons. The sample comprised peripheral blood. The receptors come from a woman aged 25-40 years who had recovered from COVID-19.

The gene calls are TRBV18 and TRBJ1-2, with 9 bases matching TRBD1. Trimming took 6 bases from V and 5 from J; bases not matched to a gene: 7. Germline values: CDR1 KGHSH, CDR2 LQKENI. The CDR3 totals 14 residues. CDR3 sequence (DNA): TGTGCCAGCTCCCGGACAGGGGAGGGGTATGGCTACACCTTC. Translating it yields CASSRTGEGYGYTF. Combining the CDR3 with reference TRBV18 and TRBJ1-2 gives the whole variable domain NAGVMQNPRHLVRRRGQEARLRCSPMKGHSHVYWYRQLPEEGLKFMVYLQKENIIDESGMPKERFSAEFPKEGPSILRIQQVVRGDSAAYFCASSRTGEGYGYTFGSGTRLTVV.

V usage is TRBV19 and J usage is TRBJ2-7, with TRBD2 as a possible D gene (6 bases). From germline, CDR1 is LNHDA and CDR2 SQIVND (reference sequence). The CDR3 spans 13 residues. Deletions cut 9 bases from V and 1 base from J, with 13 bases between. CDR3 amino acids: CASRRAGSYEQYF. The CDR3 DNA reads TGTGCCAGCAGACGGGCGGGGTCCTACGAGCAGTACTTC.

This sequence joins TRBV5-1 and TRBJ2-7; perhaps TRBD2 as D (5 bases). V lost 4 bases and J lost 0, with 11 bases in between. The CDR3 has 14 amino acids. Germline V gives CDR1 SGHRS, CDR2 YFSETQ. The CDR3 here is CASSAWTASYEQYF. For the CDR3, the DNA is TGCGCCAGCAGCGCGTGGACTGCCTCCTACGAGCAGTACTTC.

The chain has TRBV6-5 and TRBJ2-2; TRBD2 aligns across 9 bases. The germline V gene has CDR1 MNHEY and CDR2 SVGAGI. V lost 11 bases to trimming and J lost 1 base; unmatched junction nucleotides: 5. The CDR3 is 14 amino acids. The CDR3 region is CAAGGRRNTGELFF. Here the CDR3 DNA reads TGTGCCGCGGGGGGGCGGCGGAACACCGGGGAGCTGTTTTTT.

This chain connects TRBV13 to TRBJ1-3; possibly TRBD1 for D (6 bases). The ends were cut back, 5 bases at V and 4 bases at J, with 12 bases in the middle. CDR1 is PRHDT, CDR2 FYEKMQ, per germline (reference sequence). The CDR3 extends over 14 amino acids. The CDR3 DNA follows: TGTGCCAGCAGCGGCTACAGGGACGGAAACACCATATATTTT. Its translation: CASSGYRDGNTIYF.

The V gene is TRBV7-6, the J gene TRBJ1-1; perhaps TRBD1 as D (5 bases). Germline V gene lookup returns CDR1 SGHVS and CDR2 FNYEAQ. The CDR3 spans 15 residues. V gave up 1 base and J gave up 4 bases, with 13 bases separating them. For the CDR3, the DNA is TGTGCCAGCAGCTTAGGGGGTGCAGGGCTCACTGAAGCTTTCTTT. Translation gives CASSLGGAGLTEAFF. Full variable domain (rest looked up from reference TRBV7-6 and TRBJ1-1): GAGVSQSPRYKVTKRGQDVALRCDPISGHVSLYWYRQALGQGPEFLTYFNYEAQQDKSGLPNDRFSAERPEGSISTLTIQRTEQRDSAMYRCASSLGGAGLTEAFFGQGTRLTVV.

This clone was observed a few times. This sample also contains other DNA sequences that code for the same CDR3. CDR3 in amino acids: CASSLQTYEQYF. In DNA, the CDR3 is TGTGCCAGCAGCTTACAAACCTACGAGCAGTACTTC. The J gene is TRBJ2-7, the V gene TRBV7-9; D ambiguous. V was cut by 2 bases and J by 2 bases, with 4 bases left in between. CDR1 and CDR2 (germline): SEHNR, FQNEAQ (reference sequence). The CDR3 totals 12 residues.

The rearrangement uses TRBV6-1 and TRBJ2-5; D may be TRBD2 (7 bases). This CDR3 spans 16 amino acids. Trimming removed 2 bases from V and 5 bases from J, with 18 bases in between. Germline V gene sequence: CDR1 MNHNS, CDR2 SASEGT. CDR3 sequence reads: CASSEMAGAGGETQYF. The DNA for the CDR3 is TGTGCCAGCAGTGAAATGGCGGGGGCAGGCGGGGAGACCCAGTACTTC.

The genes are TRBV19 and TRBJ1-1; D ambiguous. This CDR3 region has 14 residues. The V gene's germline CDR1 is LNHDA and CDR2 SQIVND (reference sequence). Trimming took off 5 bases at V and 5 bases at J, with 15 bases between the two ends. CDR3 DNA: TGTGCCAGTAGTTTGAACTGGTTGGAGACTGAAGCTTTCTTT. It encodes CASSLNWLETEAFF.

The rearrangement links TRBV24-1 to TRBJ2-3; D gene ambiguous. Trimming shortened V by 4 bases and J by 1 base, and 8 bases separated the two germline ends. CDR1 and CDR2 (germline): KGHDR, SFDVKD. The CDR3 covers 14 residues. DNA for the CDR3: TGTGCCACCAGTGAAGAGGAGCGCACAGATACGCAGTATTTT. Its translation: CATSEEERTDTQYF.

This chain connects TRBV5-4 to TRBJ2-4; a possible D gene is TRBD1 (6 bases). Trimming removed 2 bases from V and 0 bases from J, with 15 bases in between. Germline lookup yields CDR1 SGHNT and CDR2 YYREEE (reference sequence). The CDR3 consists of 17 residues. In DNA, the CDR3 is TGTGCCAGCAGCTTCAAGCTTGAGGACAGAGCCAAAAACATTCAGTACTTC. It is translated as CASSFKLEDRAKNIQYF.

In this sample, this clone turned up once. The chain combines TRBV10-1 with TRBJ1-5; D is undetermined. CDR1 and CDR2 (germline): WNHNN, SYGVQD (reference sequence). The CDR3 spans 10 residues. CDR3 protein: CPSRNQPQHF. The CDR3 DNA sequence: TGCCCCTCTCGCAATCAGCCCCAGCATTTT.

Ten or more counts support this clone. The chain links TRBV5-1 to TRBJ2-5; D perhaps matches TRBD1 (6 bases). The CDR3 is 15 residues long. The germline CDR1 and CDR2 sequences are SGHRS and YFSETQ. Between the trimmed V and J ends, which lost 0 bases and 5 bases, there was a span of 14 bases. The CDR3 DNA reads as TGCGCCAGCAGCTTGGGGACAGTGGGGGAGGAGACCCAGTACTTC. Translated, it gives CASSLGTVGEETQYF.

The V and J genes are TRBV29-1 and TRBJ1-1; D remains ambiguous. The germline V gene encodes CDR1 SQVTM and CDR2 ANQGSEA. This CDR3 comprises 14 residues. With 3 bases removed from V and 0 bases from J, the gap between germline ends came to 11 bases. CDR3 protein: CSVDSPGVNTEAFF. The CDR3 DNA reads as TGCAGCGTTGACAGCCCCGGGGTGAACACTGAAGCTTTCTTT. Variable domain in full (rest from reference TRBV29-1 and TRBJ1-1): SAVISQKPSRDICQRGTSLTIQCQVDSQVTMMFWYRQQPGQSLTLIATANQGSEATYESGFVIDKFPISRPNLTFSTLTVSNMSPEDSSIYLCSVDSPGVNTEAFFGQGTRLTVV.

This chain connects TRBV6-1 to TRBJ2-2; 7 bases are a match to TRBD2. With 2 bases clipped from V and 7 bases from J, the junction kept 4 bases outside the gene matches. The CDR3 consists of 14 residues. Germline CDR1 reads MNHNS; CDR2 reads SASEGT. CDR3 region: CASSELSGNGELFF. The CDR3, as DNA: TGTGCCAGCAGTGAATTGAGCGGGAACGGGGAGCTGTTTTTT.

The J gene is TRBJ1-5, the V gene TRBV6-4; 7 bases map to TRBD1. The V gene's germline CDR1 is MRHNA and CDR2 SNTAGT. The CDR3 spans 17 residues. Unmatched junction bases numbered 17, after V lost 6 bases and J lost 6 bases. The CDR3 loop reads CASSSPPQGRGTQPQHF. DNA of the CDR3: TGTGCCAGCAGCTCCCCCCCACAGGGGAGAGGCACTCAGCCCCAGCATTTT.

The rearrangement joins TRBV7-2 to TRBJ1-2; D perhaps matches TRBD1 (5 bases). Trimming took 3 bases from V and 4 from J, leaving 12 bases between them. The CDR3 has 14 residues. Germline values: CDR1 SGHTA, CDR2 FQGNSA. The CDR3 sequence: CASSFGGGIYGYTF. Here the CDR3 DNA reads TGTGCCAGCAGCTTCGGGGGTGGAATCTATGGCTACACCTTC.

The chain recombines TRBV5-4 with TRBJ1-2, with D tentatively TRBD1 (5 bases). Trimming removed 0 bases at V and 2 bases at J, with 11 bases between. CDR1 and CDR2 from the germline V gene are SGHNT and YYREEE (reference sequence). This CDR3 has 15 residues. The CDR3 DNA is TGTGCCAGCAGCTTGGGTGGGGCCGGAAACTATGGCTACACCTTC. The encoded protein is CASSLGGAGNYGYTF.

The rearrangement links TRBV11-2 to TRBJ1-2; possible D gene TRBD1, 5 bases. Trimming took 1 base from V and 8 from J, leaving 23 bases between them. There are 17 residues in the CDR3. CDR1 is SGHAT and CDR2 is FQNNGV in the germline V gene. Here the CDR3 DNA reads TGTGCCAGCAGCTTAGCGCCACAAGGGCAGGGATTGTTCGGCTACACCTTC. This translates into CASSLAPQGQGLFGYTF.

J is TRBJ2-7 and V is TRBV5-1; TRBD2 aligns across 12 bases. Trimming cost V 4 bases and J 7 bases; bases outside gene matches: 9. Per the germline V gene, CDR1 is SGHRS and CDR2 is YFSETQ. The CDR3 runs 15 residues. The CDR3 DNA sequence: TGCGCCAGCAGCCCGGGACTAGCGGGTCCGGTAGAGCAGTACTTC. Encoded protein: CASSPGLAGPVEQYF.

The rearrangement joins TRBV20-1 to TRBJ1-2; D not certain. V lost 1 base and J lost 7, with 7 bases in between. Germline V gene sequence: CDR1 DFQATT, CDR2 SNEGSKA (reference sequence). The CDR3 spans 11 residues. CDR3 residues: CSARGRGGYTF. The CDR3 DNA is TGCAGTGCTAGAGGGCGGGGTGGCTACACCTTC.

The chain links TRBV2 to TRBJ2-5; D may be TRBD1 (5 bases). The V gene's germline CDR1 is SNHLY and CDR2 FYNNEI. This CDR3 region has 12 residues. The germline V and J ends were trimmed by 5 bases and 5 bases, with 9 bases remaining between them. The CDR3 sequence is CASSQGGETQYF. CDR3 nucleotides: TGTGCCAGCAGTCAGGGTGGGGAGACCCAGTACTTC. The full variable domain, its missing parts supplied by reference TRBV2 and TRBJ2-5, is EPEVTQTPSHQVTQMGQEVILRCVPISNHLYFYWYRQILGQKVEFLVSFYNNEISEKSEIFDDQFSVERPDGSNFTLKIRSTKLEDSAMYFCASSQGGETQYFGPGTRLLVL.

The chain links TRBV7-9 to TRBJ2-1; 7 bases agree with TRBD1. Trimming removed 3 bases from V and 3 bases from J; junction bases left unmatched: 5. CDR1 and CDR2 from the germline V gene are SEHNR and FQNEAQ (reference sequence). This CDR3 is built from 15 residues. Written as DNA, the CDR3 is TGTGCCAGCAGCTTTCGCCAGGGGGTCTACAATGAGCAGTTCTTC. Translated: CASSFRQGVYNEQFF.

The V gene is TRBV7-6, the J gene TRBJ2-3, with TRBD2 identical over 10 bases. J gave up 6 bases and V 2 bases, and 11 bases lay outside the gene matches. The CDR3 sequence is 17 residues long. Germline V gene lookup returns CDR1 SGHVS and CDR2 FNYEAQ. CDR3 sequence reads: CASSLKLAGGKGDTQYF. CDR3 DNA sequence: TGTGCCAGCAGCTTAAAGTTAGCGGGGGGCAAAGGGGATACGCAGTATTTT.

The gene calls are TRBV7-9 and TRBJ2-7, with 9 positions matching TRBD1. The CDR3 has 14 residues. Unmatched junction bases numbered 4, after V lost 7 bases and J lost 0 bases. Germline-derived CDR1 and CDR2 are SEHNR and FQNEAQ (reference sequence). The CDR3 bases are TGTGCCAGCACTTGGACAGGGGCCTCCTACGAGCAGTACTTC. Translation gives CASTWTGASYEQYF.

This chain connects TRBV7-6 to TRBJ2-2; 8 nucleotides line up with TRBD1. V lost 5 bases to trimming and J lost 5 bases; unmatched junction nucleotides: 10. The CDR3 covers 16 residues. Per the germline V gene, CDR1 is SGHVS and CDR2 is FNYEAQ. The CDR3 reads CASSLDQGAVTGELFF. The CDR3 DNA follows: TGTGCCAGCAGCCTAGATCAGGGGGCAGTTACCGGGGAGCTGTTTTTT. Based on the CDR3 plus reference TRBV7-6 and TRBJ2-2, the full variable domain is GAGVSQSPRYKVTKRGQDVALRCDPISGHVSLYWYRQALGQGPEFLTYFNYEAQQDKSGLPNDRFSAERPEGSISTLTIQRTEQRDSAMYRCASSLDQGAVTGELFFGEGSRLTVL.

The chain carries TRBV6-5 and TRBJ2-7, with D perhaps matching TRBD2 (6 bases). The CDR3 is 15 residues long. The germline V gene encodes CDR1 MNHEY and CDR2 SVGAGI. Trimming removed 4 bases from V and 0 bases from J, with 13 bases in between. The CDR3 bases are TGTGCCAGCAGTTCCGGGACTGAGAGCTCCTACGAGCAGTACTTC. Its translation: CASSSGTESSYEQYF.

This chain links TRBV5-1 with TRBJ2-3; 13 nucleotides align to TRBD2. The length of the CDR3 is 16 residues. Germline lookup yields CDR1 SGHRS and CDR2 YFSETQ. V was clipped by 4 bases and J by 4 bases; unmatched bases: 6. CDR3 nucleotide sequence: TGCGCCAGCAGCAGGACTAGCGGGGGAGCCCCAGATACGCAGTATTTT. Its translation: CASSRTSGGAPDTQYF.

V and J are TRBV6-2 or TRBV6-3 and TRBJ2-1; 8 bases map to TRBD1. The trim removed 5 bases at V and 9 bases at J, leaving 18 bases unmatched. This CDR3 is 17 amino acids long. The germline CDR1 and CDR2 sequences are MNHEY and SVGEGT. The CDR3 region has the DNA TGTGCCAGCAGTCAAAACAGGGGGGCCCCCCAATTATTTGAGCAGTTCTTC. It specifies CASSQNRGAPQLFEQFF.

The chain links TRBV19 to TRBJ2-3; 8 bases match TRBD2. This CDR3 has 13 residues. Germline assignment: CDR1 LNHDA and CDR2 SQIVND (reference sequence). With V trimmed by 11 bases and J by 1 base, 5 bases remained unmatched. The DNA of the CDR3 is TGTGCCGTCAGAGCGGGGGGCACAGATACGCAGTATTTT. As protein: CAVRAGGTDTQYF.

The chain combines TRBV6-1 with TRBJ2-7; D remains unclear. Trimming stripped 2 bases from V and 4 bases from J, with 9 bases between. The CDR3 is made up of 13 amino acids. Germline V CDR1 and CDR2: MNHNS, SASEGT. DNA of the CDR3: TGTGCCAGCAGTGAAACTCTTCGATACGAGCAGTACTTC. The encoded protein is CASSETLRYEQYF.

The J gene is TRBJ2-7, the V gene TRBV6-2 or TRBV6-3; unclear D gene. This CDR3 has 13 residues. CDR1 is MNHEY and CDR2 is SVGEGT in the germline V gene. The ends were cut back, 6 bases at V and 0 bases at J, with 9 bases in the middle. The CDR3 coding sequence is TGTGCCAGCAGCCGATACTACTCCTACGAGCAGTACTTC. It is translated as CASSRYYSYEQYF.